This TCR beta chain was sequenced in a study of early T cells in non-severe SARS-CoV-2 infection (dated by TCRdb to about 2021). Study-level background: Bulk RNA from unsorted whole blood was used for TCR sequencing, so alpha and beta chains could not be paired.

A remark on this clonotype: It has no known antigen specificity. Within one base of it there is no much larger clone, and no base qualities were kept.

The study was a case-control design nested within a healthcare worker cohort in London, UK, with weekly nasopharyngeal swab PCR tests and blood sampling. Between 23 and 31 March 2020, the week of the UK lockdown, healthcare workers were enrolled and then followed up weekly for as long as 16 weeks. Trimming leaves V shorter by 0 bases and J shorter by 3 bases, with the junction holding 9 bases beyond the gene matches. CDR3 length: 19 amino acids, cysteine to phenylalanine. Only the CDR3 region is kept as DNA, spanning 57 bases read in frame from base 1. Via the germline V gene (reference sequence), CDR1 is LGHDT and CDR2 YNNKEL. Library creation used 5' RACE. Sequenced using a NextSeq 500. To correct for sequencing error and PCR bias, the TCR library protocol tagged individual cDNA molecules with unique molecular identifiers. Both TCR alpha and beta chains were sequenced, and tight co-correlation was observed between alpha and beta sequence abundances in each sample. As for the authors' bioinformatics: Decombinator V4 was used to annotate TCR sequences for V gene, J gene and CDR3. Expanded TCRs were defined as changing significantly between any two time points under a Poisson model with p below 0.0001. TCR abundances were normalised to the total number of TCRs sequenced per sample and expressed as counts per million. MAIT TCRs were defined by TRAV1-2 paired with TRAJ12, TRAJ20 or TRAJ33, and iNKT TCRs by TRAV10 paired with TRAJ18. VDJdb, accessed 1 November 2021, was searched for CMV, EBV and SARS-CoV-2 annotated TCRs, excluding TCRs annotated for multiple antigens. TCRdb redid the processing of the public reads, applying fastp at Q25 and MiXCR, and retained in-frame beta chains. Rows merge per CDR3 protein into single entries with the most common DNA and genes. These V and J calls are TCRdb output, not the study's own analysis. The sample profile shows roughly 8,500 distinct CDR3 sequences; around 4.8% of them were found once. Together, the top ten hold around a tenth of the sample.

The paper's findings and limits, for the study overall: VDJdb matching was skewed toward anti-spike CD8 responses, so virus-specific expansions were likely underestimated and private and CD4 specificities were missed.

The sequenced material came from whole blood. This receptor was identified in an adult who was a healthcare worker with PCR-confirmed SARS-CoV-2 infection or an uninfected control (not recorded which). This sequence uses TRBV3-1 and TRBJ2-7; TRBD2 matches 15 bases in the middle. The DNA reads as follows: TGTGCCAGCAGCCAAGATCCAGGGAGGACTAGCGGGAGGGTCTACGAGCAGTACTTC. It codes for CASSQDPGRTSGRVYEQYF.